This TCR beta chain was recorded in a study of T cells after yellow fever vaccination. TCRdb redid the calling of the 5' RACE reads with MiXCR, one entry per CDR3 protein. The table includes roughly 400,000 distinct CDR3 sequences, around a sixth detected once. Germline V CDR1 and CDR2: MGHDK, SYGVNS. V lost 2 bases and J lost 3; bases outside the gene matches: 2. CDR3 length: 14 residues. This clonotype was detected ten times or more. The TCR originated in a man aged 18 to 30 who received the YFV17D yellow fever vaccine. The gene calls are TRBV25-1 and TRBJ2-5; 8 positions match TRBD2. Sequenced here: PBMCs, sampled before the yellow fever booster vaccination. As DNA, the CDR3 is TGTGCCAGCAGTGAAGCGGGGGGAAAAGAGACCCAGTACTTC. Protein sequence: CASSEAGGKETQYF.